The clone carrying this T cell receptor (beta chain) has ten or more counts. What it binds is not known. The data belong to a study of Graves' ophthalmopathy and Graves' hyperthyroidism. Study conclusions and caveats: The study's model predicted ophthalmopathy progression at around 70% sensitivity and around 75% specificity.

Trimming removed 2 bases at V and 1 base at J, with 17 bases between. Germline V gene lookup returns CDR1 MNHEY and CDR2 SMNVEV (reference sequence). The CDR3 has 17 residues. The TCR beta CDR3 regions underwent amplification from RNA transcripts. First-round RT-PCR relied on HTBI primers, and a second-round multiplex PCR came next. TCRdb re-analysed the multiplex PCR reads in MiXCR, keeping a single row per CDR3 protein. This sample yields some 160,000 distinct CDR3 sequences, of which about two fifths are seen a single time; roughly 8.9% belongs to the top ten. The specimen was peripheral blood. The chain joins TRBV27 to TRBJ1-2, with D possibly being TRBD1 (5 bases). The clonotype originates from a man aged 25-40 years with Graves' ophthalmopathy. The CDR3 spells CASSLRGGGRGNYGYTF. The CDR3 coding sequence is TGTGCCAGCAGTTTAAGGGGAGGAGGGAGAGGTAACTATGGCTACACCTTC.